The sequence of this TCR beta chain was determined in a study of T cells after yellow fever vaccination. Study results and caveats: A weaker but faster secondary response was observed, peaking on day 5 versus 15. Clonotypes found in both CD4 and CD8 compartments made up a small share. Post-booster samples contained most primary-vaccination clones (approximately 96% CD4, approximately 88% CD8).

Points on this clonotype: Its target is not known.

Production of TCR cDNA was by 5'RACE template switching, which also added a universal primer site and UMIs. TCRdb processed the 5' RACE reads anew with MiXCR; each CDR3 protein has one entry. In the table there are roughly 340,000 distinct CDR3 sequences, 8.7% of which are singletons. CDR1 is SEHNR and CDR2 is FQNEAQ in the germline V gene (reference sequence). V was clipped by 3 bases and J by 3 bases, with 9 bases between them. The CDR3 is 14 amino acids. This clonotype was obtained from a man younger than 35 who received the YFV17D yellow fever vaccine. Specimen: PBMCs, collected on the day of the first yellow fever vaccination. This chain joins TRBV7-9 and TRBJ1-5; the D is unclear. The CDR3 sequence: CASSFPGNNQPQHF. The CDR3, as DNA: TGTGCCAGCAGCTTCCCAGGAAACAATCAGCCCCAGCATTTT.